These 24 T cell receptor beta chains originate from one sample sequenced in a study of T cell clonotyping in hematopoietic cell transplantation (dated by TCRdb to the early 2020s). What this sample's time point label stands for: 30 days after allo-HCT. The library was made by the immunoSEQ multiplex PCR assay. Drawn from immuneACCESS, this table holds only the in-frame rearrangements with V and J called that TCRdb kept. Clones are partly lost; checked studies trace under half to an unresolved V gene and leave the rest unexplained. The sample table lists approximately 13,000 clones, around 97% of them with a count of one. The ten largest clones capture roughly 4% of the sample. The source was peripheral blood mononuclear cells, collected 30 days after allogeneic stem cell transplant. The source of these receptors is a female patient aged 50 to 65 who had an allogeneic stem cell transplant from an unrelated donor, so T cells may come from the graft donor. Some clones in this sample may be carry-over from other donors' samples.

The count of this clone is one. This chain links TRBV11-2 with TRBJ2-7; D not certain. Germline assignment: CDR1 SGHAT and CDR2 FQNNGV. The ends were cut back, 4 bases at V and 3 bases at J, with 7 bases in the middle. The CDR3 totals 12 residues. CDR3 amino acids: CASSSARYEQYF. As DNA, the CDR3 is TGTGCCAGCAGCTCCGCCCGCTACGAGCAGTACTTC.

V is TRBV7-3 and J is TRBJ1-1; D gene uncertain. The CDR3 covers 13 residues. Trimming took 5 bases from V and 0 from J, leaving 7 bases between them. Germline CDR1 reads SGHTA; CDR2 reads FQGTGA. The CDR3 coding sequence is TGTGCCAGCAGCGTAAGAATGAACACTGAAGCTTTCTTT. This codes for CASSVRMNTEAFF.

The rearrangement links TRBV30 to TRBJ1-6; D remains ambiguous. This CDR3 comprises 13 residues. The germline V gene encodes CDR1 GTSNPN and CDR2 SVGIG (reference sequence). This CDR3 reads CAARSSYNSPLHF. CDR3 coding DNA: TGTGCTGCAAGGAGCTCCTATAATTCACCCCTCCACTTT. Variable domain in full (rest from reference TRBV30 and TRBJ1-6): SQTIHQWPATLVQPVGSPLSLECTVEGTSNPNLYWYRQAAGRGLQLLFYSVGIGQISSEVPQNLSASRPQDRQFILSSKKLLLSDSGFYLCAARSSYNSPLHFGNGTRLTVT.

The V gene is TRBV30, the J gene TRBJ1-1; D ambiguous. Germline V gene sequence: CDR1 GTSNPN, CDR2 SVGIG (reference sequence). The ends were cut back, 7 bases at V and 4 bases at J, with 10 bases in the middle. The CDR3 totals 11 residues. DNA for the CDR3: TGTGCCTACGGAGGCGCCACTGAAGCTTTCTTT. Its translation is CAYGGATEAFF.

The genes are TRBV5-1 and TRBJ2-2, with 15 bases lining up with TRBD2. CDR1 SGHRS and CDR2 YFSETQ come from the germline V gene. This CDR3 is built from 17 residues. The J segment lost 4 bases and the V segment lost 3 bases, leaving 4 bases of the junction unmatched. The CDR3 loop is CASSSGLAGGLTGELFF. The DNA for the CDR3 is TGCGCCAGCAGCTCGGGACTAGCGGGGGGACTCACCGGGGAGCTGTTTTTT.

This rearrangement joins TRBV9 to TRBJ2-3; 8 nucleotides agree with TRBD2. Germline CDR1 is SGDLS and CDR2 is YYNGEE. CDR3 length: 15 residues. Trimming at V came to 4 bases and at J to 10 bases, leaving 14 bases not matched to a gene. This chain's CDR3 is CASSPRDWTRGAQYF. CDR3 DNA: TGTGCCAGCAGCCCCAGGGACTGGACGCGGGGGGCGCAGTATTTT.

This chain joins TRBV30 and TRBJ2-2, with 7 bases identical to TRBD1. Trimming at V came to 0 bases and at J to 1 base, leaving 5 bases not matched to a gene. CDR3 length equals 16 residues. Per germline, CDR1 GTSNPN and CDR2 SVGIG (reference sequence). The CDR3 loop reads CAWSVLTGVNTGELFF. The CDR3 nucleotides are TGTGCCTGGAGTGTACTAACAGGGGTGAACACCGGGGAGCTGTTTTTT.

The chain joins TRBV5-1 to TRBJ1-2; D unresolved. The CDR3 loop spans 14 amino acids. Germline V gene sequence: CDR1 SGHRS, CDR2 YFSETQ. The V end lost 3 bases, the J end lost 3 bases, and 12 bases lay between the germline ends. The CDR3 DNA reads TGCGCCAGCAGCTCACCCCCCTCTGACTATGGCTACACCTTC. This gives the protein CASSSPPSDYGYTF.

The CDR3, as DNA: TGTGCCAGCTCCAACGGGGGGATCACCTCTGGGGCCAACGTCCTGACTTTC. This sequence encodes CASSNGGITSGANVLTF. The genes are TRBV28 and TRBJ2-6, with TRBD2 identical over 7 bases. V trimming: 8 bases; J trimming: 0 bases; junction bases outside the gene matches: 10. This CDR3 is 17 amino acids long. Germline-derived CDR1 and CDR2 are MDHEN and SYDVKM.

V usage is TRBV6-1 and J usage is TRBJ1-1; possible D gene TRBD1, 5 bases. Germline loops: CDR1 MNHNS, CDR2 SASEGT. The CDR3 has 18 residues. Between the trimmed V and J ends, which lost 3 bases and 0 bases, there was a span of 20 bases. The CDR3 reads CASSEPIGGILMNTEAFF. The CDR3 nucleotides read TGTGCCAGCAGTGAGCCCATCGGGGGAATATTGATGAACACTGAAGCTTTCTTT.

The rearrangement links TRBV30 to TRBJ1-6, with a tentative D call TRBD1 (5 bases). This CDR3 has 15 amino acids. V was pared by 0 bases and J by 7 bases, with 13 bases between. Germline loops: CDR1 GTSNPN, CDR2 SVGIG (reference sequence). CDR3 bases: TGTGCCTGGAGTGTCCCCAGGGTTAGCAATTCACCCCTCCACTTT. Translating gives CAWSVPRVSNSPLHF.

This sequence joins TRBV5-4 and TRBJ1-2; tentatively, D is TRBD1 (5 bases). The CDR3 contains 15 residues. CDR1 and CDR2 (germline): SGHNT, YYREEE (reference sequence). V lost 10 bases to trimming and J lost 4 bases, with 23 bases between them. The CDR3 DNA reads TGTGCCGGACAAGACAGCCCACAAACCGCCTATGGCTACACCTTC. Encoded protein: CAGQDSPQTAYGYTF.

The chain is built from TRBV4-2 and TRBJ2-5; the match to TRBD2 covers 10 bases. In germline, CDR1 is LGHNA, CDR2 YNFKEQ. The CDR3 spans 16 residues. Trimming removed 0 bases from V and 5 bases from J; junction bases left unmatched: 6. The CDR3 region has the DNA TGTGCCAGCAGCCAAGATCCTAGCGGGGGATCGGAGACCCAGTACTTC. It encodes CASSQDPSGGSETQYF.

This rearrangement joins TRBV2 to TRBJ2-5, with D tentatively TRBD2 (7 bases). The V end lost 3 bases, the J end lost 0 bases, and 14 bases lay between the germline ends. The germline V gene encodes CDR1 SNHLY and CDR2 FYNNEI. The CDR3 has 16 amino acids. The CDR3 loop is CASSDRGGLYQETQYF. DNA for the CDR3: TGTGCCAGCAGTGATAGGGGGGGGCTTTACCAAGAGACCCAGTACTTC.

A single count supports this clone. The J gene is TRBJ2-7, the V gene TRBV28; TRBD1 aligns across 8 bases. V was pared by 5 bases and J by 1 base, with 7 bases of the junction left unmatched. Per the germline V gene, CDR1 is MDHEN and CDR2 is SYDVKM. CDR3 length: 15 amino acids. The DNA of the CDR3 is TGTGCCAGCAGTAGAACAGGGGGAGCATCCTACGAGCAGTACTTC. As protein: CASSRTGGASYEQYF. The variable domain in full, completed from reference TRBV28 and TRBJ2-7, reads DVKVTQSSRYLVKRTGEKVFLECVQDMDHENMFWYRQDPGLGLRLIYFSYDVKMKEKGDIPEGYSVSREKKERFSLILESASTNQTSMYLCASSRTGGASYEQYFGPGTRLTVT.

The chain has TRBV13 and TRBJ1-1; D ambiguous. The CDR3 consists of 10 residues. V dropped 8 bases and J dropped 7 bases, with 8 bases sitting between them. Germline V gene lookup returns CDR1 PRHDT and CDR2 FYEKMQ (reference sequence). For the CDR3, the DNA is TGTGCCAGCTCGAACTATGAAGCTTTCTTT. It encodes CASSNYEAFF.

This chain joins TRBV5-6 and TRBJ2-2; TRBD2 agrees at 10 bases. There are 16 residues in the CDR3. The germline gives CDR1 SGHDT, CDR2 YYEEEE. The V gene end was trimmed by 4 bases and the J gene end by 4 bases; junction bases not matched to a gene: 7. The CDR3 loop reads CASSALSGGVTGELFF. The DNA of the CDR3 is TGTGCCAGCAGCGCCCTAAGCGGGGGGGTCACCGGGGAGCTGTTTTTT. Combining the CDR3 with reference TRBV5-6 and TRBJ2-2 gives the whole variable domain DAGVTQSPTHLIKTRGQQVTLRCSPKSGHDTVSWYQQALGQGPQFIFQYYEEEERQRGNFPDRFSGHQFPNYSSELNVNALLLGDSALYLCASSALSGGVTGELFFGEGSRLTVL.

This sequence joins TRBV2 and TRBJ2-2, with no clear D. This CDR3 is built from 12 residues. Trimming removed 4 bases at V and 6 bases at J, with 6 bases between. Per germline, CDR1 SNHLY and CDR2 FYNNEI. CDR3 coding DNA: TGTGCCAGCAGTGGAGGTGCCGGGGAGCTGTTTTTT. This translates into CASSGGAGELFF.

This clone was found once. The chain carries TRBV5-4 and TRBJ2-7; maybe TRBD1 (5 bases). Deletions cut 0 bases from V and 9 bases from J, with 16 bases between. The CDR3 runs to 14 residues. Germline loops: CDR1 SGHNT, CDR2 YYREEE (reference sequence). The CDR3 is CASSLDSRQSGQYF. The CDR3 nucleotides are TGTGCCAGCAGCTTGGATAGCAGACAGAGTGGGCAGTACTTC.

The CDR3 DNA follows: TGTGCCTGGAGTGTTGGGACTAGCGGCGTCGGGGAGCTGTTTTTT. Amino acid sequence: CAWSVGTSGVGELFF. This rearrangement joins TRBV30 to TRBJ2-2; TRBD2 agrees at 11 bases. Germline loops: CDR1 GTSNPN, CDR2 SVGIG (reference sequence). Germline trimming cut 0 bases from V and 7 bases from J; bases unmatched to any gene: 4. CDR3 length: 15 amino acids.

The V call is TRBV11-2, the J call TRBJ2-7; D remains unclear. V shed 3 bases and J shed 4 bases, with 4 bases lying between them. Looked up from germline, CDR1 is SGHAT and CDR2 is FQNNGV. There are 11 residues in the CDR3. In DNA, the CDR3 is TGTGCCAGCAGCTTGGTATACGAGCAGTACTTC. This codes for CASSLVYEQYF.

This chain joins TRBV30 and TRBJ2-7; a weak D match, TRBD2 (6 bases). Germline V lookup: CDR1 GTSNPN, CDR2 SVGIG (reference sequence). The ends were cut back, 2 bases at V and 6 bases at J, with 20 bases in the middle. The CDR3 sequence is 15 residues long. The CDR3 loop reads CAWSFALRGNGEQYF. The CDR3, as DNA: TGTGCCTGGAGTTTCGCCCTTCGGGGGAACGGCGAGCAGTACTTC.

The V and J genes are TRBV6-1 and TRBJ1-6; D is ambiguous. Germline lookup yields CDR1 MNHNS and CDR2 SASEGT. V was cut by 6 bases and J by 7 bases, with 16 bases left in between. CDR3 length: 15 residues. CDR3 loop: CASSNREGMNSPLHF. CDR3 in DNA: TGTGCCAGCAGCAATCGGGAGGGTATGAATTCACCCCTCCACTTT.

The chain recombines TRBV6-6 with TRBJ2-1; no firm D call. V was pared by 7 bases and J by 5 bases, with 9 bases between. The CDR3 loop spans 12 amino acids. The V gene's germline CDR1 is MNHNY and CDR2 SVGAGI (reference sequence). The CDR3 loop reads CASNEIDNEQFF. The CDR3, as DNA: TGTGCCAGCAACGAGATCGACAATGAGCAGTTCTTC.